The present T cell receptor beta chain was sequenced within a study of blood T cell repertoires in COVID-19. The overall study: Sites across the United States, Italy and Spain contributed samples from acute and convalescent COVID-19. PBMCs, B-cell-depleted T cells, or T cells were the source of the cDNA or gDNA that made up the material.

Original processing notes: Estimation of nucleated cell counts relied on the amplification of reference gene primers. Using immunoSEQ multiplex PCR, the repertoire was profiled, and TCRdb retains in-frame clones only, with some absent. Clone size and the V and J calls come from that table; the DNA yielded D and trimming. The sample records roughly 72,000 clones, roughly 78% being singletons. CDR3 length equals 14 residues. After removal of 4 bases from V and 6 bases from J, the junction contained 10 bases not matched to a gene. CDR1 SQVTM and CDR2 ANQGSEA come from the germline V gene. Material: peripheral blood. The TCR was taken from a woman aged 80 or older with active or convalescent COVID-19. V and J are TRBV29-1 and TRBJ1-2, with TRBD1 identical over 8 bases. CDR3 coding DNA: TGCAGCGTTGGAGGCATCGACAGGGGTCATGGCTACACCTTC. Translating it yields CSVGGIDRGHGYTF.